Shown below are 19 T cell receptor beta chains from a single sample sequenced in a study of human versus mouse CDR3 diversity and MHC coevolution. Only in-frame clones appear in the TCRdb table, and some are missing; sequencing was by immunoSEQ multiplex PCR. The sample lists about 81,000 clones, 93% occurring once. Sequenced: naive CD4+ T cells from blood. Subset described: CD45RO-negative CD62L-positive naive CD4 T cells. Source of these receptors: a person aged 25 to 75 in good health.

The chain carries TRBV7-2 and TRBJ2-1, with 9 bases identical to TRBD2. Germline V gives CDR1 SGHTA, CDR2 FQGNSA. This CDR3 has 15 amino acids. Trimming removed 1 base from V and 6 bases from J; junction bases left unmatched: 4. CDR3 in DNA: TGTGCCAGCAGCTTAGTTGGGACTAGCTCCAATGAGCAGTTCTTC. It is translated as CASSLVGTSSNEQFF.

This clone was recorded only once. V and J are TRBV5-4 and TRBJ2-5; D ambiguous. CDR3 length: 14 amino acids. Trimming took 4 bases from V and 5 from J, leaving 15 bases between them. From germline, CDR1 is SGHNT and CDR2 YYREEE (reference sequence). The CDR3 sequence is CASSLGMAGETQYF. The DNA of the CDR3 is TGTGCCAGCAGCCTCGGTATGGCCGGGGAGACCCAGTACTTC.

V gene TRBV7-8 combines with J gene TRBJ1-4, with a tentative D call TRBD1 (6 bases). V shed 2 bases and J shed 12 bases, with 16 bases lying between them. Germline V gene sequence: CDR1 SGHVS, CDR2 FQNEAQ. This CDR3 is built from 14 residues. CDR3 amino acids: CASSLSQGPGELFF. In DNA form, the CDR3 reads TGTGCCAGCAGCTTATCACAGGGCCCCGGGGAACTGTTTTTT.

V gene TRBV6-5 combines with J gene TRBJ2-7; 9 bases fit TRBD2. J lost 5 bases, V lost 0 bases, and 8 bases had no gene match. Germline V gene data show CDR1 as MNHEY and CDR2 as SVGAGI. The CDR3 runs 16 residues. CDR3 nucleotides: TGTGCCAGCAGTTACTCCGGTAGCGGGAGAGGGGACGAGCAGTACTTC. It translates to CASSYSGSGRGDEQYF.

V and J are TRBV9 and TRBJ1-1, with TRBD1 as a possible D gene (5 bases). Trimming cost V 3 bases and J 7 bases, with 10 bases left between them. Germline CDR1 SGDLS, CDR2 YYNGEE. This CDR3 has 12 residues. The CDR3: CASSASQGEAFF. The CDR3 region has the DNA TGTGCCAGCAGCGCGTCGCAGGGTGAAGCTTTCTTT.

Notes on this clone: Different DNA sequences within this sample yield the same CDR3. The CDR3 DNA sequence: TGCAGTGCTAGACCGGGAGAGACCCAGTACTTC. Encoded protein: CSARPGETQYF. V gene TRBV20-1 combines with J gene TRBJ2-5; D is undetermined. The CDR3 length is 11 residues. CDR1 is DFQATT, CDR2 SNEGSKA, per germline (reference sequence). The V end lost 2 bases, the J end lost 4 bases, and 5 bases lay between the germline ends.

The chain couples TRBV5-1 to TRBJ2-1; 7 positions agree with TRBD2. Germline loops: CDR1 SGHRS, CDR2 YFSETQ. The V and J ends lost 0 bases and 9 bases, in that order; junction bases with no gene match: 9. The CDR3 sequence is 15 residues long. CDR3 amino acids: CASSLDWAGAGEQFF. DNA of the CDR3: TGCGCCAGCAGCTTGGATTGGGCGGGAGCGGGTGAGCAGTTCTTC.

This clone was observed once. This chain uses TRBV7-3 with TRBJ2-7, with D perhaps matching TRBD2 (5 bases). This CDR3 has 13 residues. The germline gives CDR1 SGHTA, CDR2 FQGTGA. Trimming left V 0 bases short and J 9 bases short, with 12 bases between. The CDR3 here is CASSLTSGRGQYF. For the CDR3, the DNA is TGTGCCAGCAGCTTAACCTCTGGCCGGGGGCAGTACTTC.

This rearrangement joins TRBV7-8 to TRBJ2-5; 7 bases map to TRBD2. The end of the DNA fits TRBJ2-7 better, so the J call may be wrong. The CDR3 has 19 residues. The germline V gene has CDR1 SGHVS and CDR2 FQNEAQ. CDR3 protein: CASSSRPIRWSGTSYEQYF. Here the CDR3 DNA reads TGTGCCAGCAGCTCCAGGCCCATCCGGTGGAGCGGGACCTCCTACGAGCAGTACTTC.

V and J are TRBV9 and TRBJ1-2; tentatively, D is TRBD1 (6 bases). Germline CDR1 SGDLS, CDR2 YYNGEE. This CDR3 comprises 14 residues. V was trimmed by 0 bases and J by 2 bases, leaving 8 bases between them. The chain's CDR3 is CASSVGGGNYGYTF. In DNA form, the CDR3 reads TGTGCCAGCAGCGTAGGGGGGGGCAACTATGGCTACACCTTC.

The table lists this clone with a count of one. This chain joins TRBV9 and TRBJ2-7, with a weak D call TRBD2 (6 bases). Trimming removed 0 bases at V and 2 bases at J, with 12 bases between. This CDR3 spans 15 amino acids. Germline-derived CDR1 and CDR2 are SGDLS and YYNGEE. The CDR3 reads CASSVGSGRPYEQYF. CDR3 nucleotides: TGTGCCAGCAGCGTAGGTAGCGGTCGACCCTACGAGCAGTACTTC.

This chain links TRBV5-1 with TRBJ1-2; TRBD1 might be the D (5 bases). Trimming took 0 bases from V and 3 from J, leaving 6 bases between them. Germline V gene data show CDR1 as SGHRS and CDR2 as YFSETQ. This CDR3 region has 13 residues. The CDR3 sequence: CASSLGRDYGYTF. CDR3 coding DNA: TGCGCCAGCAGCTTGGGCAGGGACTATGGCTACACCTTC.

This clone came up a few times. The chain's CDR3 is CASSTTGGATEAFF. For the CDR3, the DNA is TGTGCCAGCAGTACTACAGGGGGCGCGACTGAAGCTTTCTTT. The chain links TRBV28 to TRBJ1-1; 9 positions match TRBD1. In germline, CDR1 is MDHEN, CDR2 SYDVKM. The CDR3 is made up of 14 amino acids. V lost 5 bases to trimming and J lost 5 bases; unmatched junction nucleotides: 6.

The genes are TRBV6-1 and TRBJ2-7, with 7 nucleotides matching TRBD1. The junction had 8 bases not matched to a gene; V was cut back by 10 bases and J by 2 bases. The germline gives CDR1 MNHNS, CDR2 SASEGT. This CDR3 is 13 amino acids long. In nucleotides, the CDR3 is TGTGCCACCAACCCGACAGGGCCCTACGAGCAGTACTTC. Translated: CATNPTGPYEQYF.

The J gene is TRBJ2-7, the V gene TRBV7-6; TRBD2 might be the D (6 bases). There are 15 residues in the CDR3. The germline gives CDR1 SGHVS, CDR2 FNYEAQ. Trimming removed 0 bases from V and 3 bases from J, with 12 bases in between. The CDR3 DNA reads TGTGCCAGCAGCTTAGCGTCTAGCGAAGACTACGAGCAGTACTTC. Amino acids: CASSLASSEDYEQYF. Full variable domain (remainder filled in from reference TRBV7-6 and TRBJ2-7): GAGVSQSPRYKVTKRGQDVALRCDPISGHVSLYWYRQALGQGPEFLTYFNYEAQQDKSGLPNDRFSAERPEGSISTLTIQRTEQRDSAMYRCASSLASSEDYEQYFGPGTRLTVT.

In its sample, this clone was seen once. Here the CDR3 reads CASSYFGGLNTEAFF. The CDR3 DNA reads TGTGCCAGCAGTTACTTTGGCGGTTTGAACACTGAAGCTTTCTTT. J is TRBJ1-1 and V is TRBV6-5; D gene uncertain. Per the germline V gene, CDR1 is MNHEY and CDR2 is SVGAGI. This CDR3 contains 15 residues. Trimming cost V 1 base and J 0 bases, with 9 bases left between them.

This chain joins TRBV2 and TRBJ1-2, with D tentatively TRBD1 (5 bases). CDR1 and CDR2 from the germline V gene are SNHLY and FYNNEI. The CDR3 extends over 17 amino acids. V shed 2 bases and J shed 0 bases, with 16 bases lying between them. The CDR3 region is CASSEKVSGISNYGYTF. DNA of the CDR3: TGTGCCAGCAGTGAAAAGGTGTCAGGGATTTCTAACTATGGCTACACCTTC.

The J gene is TRBJ2-7, the V gene TRBV5-1, with TRBD1 matching over 7 bases. CDR3 size: 15 residues. V trimming: 4 bases; J trimming: 2 bases; junction bases outside the gene matches: 9. Germline loops: CDR1 SGHRS, CDR2 YFSETQ. CDR3 amino acids: CASSQLTGTAYEQYF. In DNA form, the CDR3 reads TGCGCCAGCAGCCAGCTCACCGGGACAGCCTACGAGCAGTACTTC.

The chain recombines TRBV4-2 with TRBJ2-1; a weak D match, TRBD2 (6 bases). Germline assignment: CDR1 LGHNA and CDR2 YNFKEQ. Trimming pared 0 bases from V and 10 bases from J, leaving 19 bases between. This CDR3 is built from 16 residues. This chain's CDR3 is CASSQEGLTGAGEQFF. The CDR3 DNA reads as TGTGCCAGCAGCCAAGAGGGTCTAACGGGAGCTGGAGAGCAGTTCTTC.